The following is a T cell receptor (beta chain) sequence with its context. This sample is drawn from a study of T cells expressing NK-cell markers. Study-level background: Repertoires of TCR beta were obtained from T cells sorted as CD3+CD56+NKG2C+, CD3+CD56+NKG2C- and CD3+CD56-NKG2C+.

This CDR3 contains 16 residues. CDR1 is SGHRS, CDR2 YFSETQ, per germline. TCRdb re-called the 5' RACE reads and catalogs CDR3 proteins one per entry, DNA excluded. Recorded here are 500,000 to 600,000 distinct CDR3 sequences; the top ten clones represent less than 4.5%. The sequence was obtained from a man aged 18 to 35 in good health. Sequencing input: blood T cells: a sorted CD56 or NKG2C T cell subset, CD4+ or CD8+ T cells, or bulk PBMC T cells (not recorded which). The V and J genes are TRBV5-1 and TRBJ2-7; the TCRdb call, TRBD1, lacks DNA for checking. The CDR3 sequence: CASSLSGTGVTYEQYF.